This TCR beta chain is from a study of blood T cell repertoires in COVID-19. Turning to the study itself: The United States, Italy and Spain supplied acute and convalescent COVID-19 samples. Sample material is recorded as cDNA or gDNA derived from T cells, B-cell-depleted T cells, or PBMCs.

In the source study's methods: Quantification of nucleated cells was approximated via reference gene primer amplification. Profiling relied on immunoSEQ multiplex PCR, and the TCRdb table lists in-frame clones only, not all of them. From that table come the V and J calls and clone size; the DNA was used to work out D and trimming. The sample consists of 55,000 to 70,000 clones, 79% of them appearing once. The germline V gene has CDR1 MNHEY and CDR2 SVGAGI. V was shortened by 2 bases and J by 6 bases, with 13 bases between the two germline ends. CDR3 length equals 15 residues. Material: peripheral blood. The TCR originated in a man in his 60s with acute or convalescent COVID-19. The chain uses TRBV6-5 and TRBJ2-2; D not certain. The CDR3 protein is CASSYVHHEAGELFF. CDR3 bases: TGTGCCAGCAGTTACGTACATCATGAAGCCGGGGAGCTGTTTTTT.